Following are 32 T cell receptor beta chains from one sample sequenced in a study of OX40 agonist ivuxolimab in advanced cancers. The assay was immunoSEQ multiplex PCR, and TCRdb's table has in-frame clones only and misses some. Here the sample spans 50,000 or so clones, around 88% being singletons. Sequencing was performed on CD4+ or CD8+ T cells sorted from blood, taken in a trial of the OX40 agonist ivuxolimab. The receptors shown here come from an adult with an advanced solid tumor such as melanoma, head and neck, liver or kidney cancer.

This clone has more than one count but fewer than ten. The rearrangement joins TRBV29-1 to TRBJ1-5, with TRBD1 matching over 8 bases. This CDR3 is 12 amino acids long. The trim removed 6 bases at V and 6 bases at J, leaving 4 bases unmatched. CDR1 is SQVTM and CDR2 is ANQGSEA in the germline V gene. The CDR3 here is CSVRGQGQPQHF. The CDR3 DNA is TGCAGCGTCAGGGGGCAGGGTCAGCCCCAGCATTTT.

This chain connects TRBV4-1 to TRBJ2-1, with 15 positions matching TRBD2. This CDR3 region has 15 residues. V shed 3 bases and J 9 bases; nucleotides not matched to a gene: 3. Germline CDR1 and CDR2: MGHRA and YSYEKL. CDR3 residues: CASSHGLAGGGEQFF. The DNA for the CDR3 is TGCGCCAGCAGCCACGGACTAGCGGGAGGGGGTGAGCAGTTCTTC.

The rearrangement joins TRBV30 to TRBJ2-1; 8 bases are a match to TRBD1. V shed 3 bases, J shed 0 bases, and the junction held 7 bases outside the gene matches. The CDR3 consists of 16 residues. Germline V CDR1 and CDR2: GTSNPN, SVGIG (reference sequence). The CDR3 reads CAWRGTGQGSYNEQFF. CDR3 nucleotides: TGTGCCTGGAGGGGTACAGGACAGGGCTCCTACAATGAGCAGTTCTTC.

The rearrangement uses TRBV2 and TRBJ2-1; 8 nucleotides align to TRBD1. This CDR3 region has 15 residues. Trimming removed 7 bases from V and 0 bases from J; junction bases left unmatched: 5. Germline V gene data show CDR1 as SNHLY and CDR2 as FYNNEI. The CDR3: CASISDRGSYNEQFF. The DNA of the CDR3 is TGTGCCAGCATTTCCGACAGGGGCTCCTACAATGAGCAGTTCTTC.

The rearrangement uses TRBV20-1 and TRBJ2-5; D call uncertain. The germline gives CDR1 DFQATT, CDR2 SNEGSKA (reference sequence). The CDR3 is 10 residues long. In nucleotides, the CDR3 is TGCGGGTTCGCCGGGGAGACCCAGTACTTC. It is translated as CGFAGETQYF.

The V gene is TRBV7-8, the J gene TRBJ1-2; the D is unclear. Germline-derived CDR1 and CDR2 are SGHVS and FQNEAQ. V lost 1 base and J lost 5, with 11 bases in between. The CDR3 totals 14 residues. CDR3 region: CASSLVARGYGYTF. In nucleotides, the CDR3 is TGTGCCAGCAGCTTAGTAGCCCGAGGGTATGGCTACACCTTC. Full variable domain (missing parts from reference TRBV7-8 and TRBJ1-2): GAGVSQSPRYKVAKRGQDVALRCDPISGHVSLFWYQQALGQGPEFLTYFQNEAQLDKSGLPSDRFFAERPEGSVSTLKIQRTQQEDSAVYLCASSLVARGYGYTFGSGTRLTVV.

This clone was observed a handful of times. The rearrangement links TRBV5-1 to TRBJ2-2, with D maybe TRBD1 (6 bases). Germline V gene sequence: CDR1 SGHRS, CDR2 YFSETQ. Between the trimmed V and J ends, which lost 0 bases and 3 bases, there was a span of 9 bases. This CDR3 is 15 amino acids long. Here the CDR3 reads CASSLVGADTGELFF. The CDR3 DNA follows: TGCGCCAGCAGCTTGGTGGGGGCGGACACCGGGGAGCTGTTTTTT. Full variable domain (remainder filled in from reference TRBV5-1 and TRBJ2-2): KAGVTQTPRYLIKTRGQQVTLSCSPISGHRSVSWYQQTPGQGLQFLFEYFSETQRNKGNFPGRFSGRQFSNSRSEMNVSTLELGDSALYLCASSLVGADTGELFFGEGSRLTVL.

This chain links TRBV7-8 with TRBJ2-6, with no clear D. The V and J ends lost 5 bases and 0 bases respectively, with 8 bases between them. There are 15 residues in the CDR3. Germline-derived CDR1 and CDR2 are SGHVS and FQNEAQ. The CDR3 coding sequence is TGTGCCAGCAGCCGAATCGACTCTGGGGCCAACGTCCTGACTTTC. This encodes CASSRIDSGANVLTF.

The chain is built from TRBV4-2 and TRBJ1-5; 7 bases align to TRBD1. The CDR3 has 15 amino acids. The V and J ends lost 2 bases and 10 bases, in that order; junction bases with no gene match: 11. Germline values: CDR1 LGHNA, CDR2 YNFKEQ. CDR3 region: CASSQTDRVVGPQHF. The CDR3, as DNA: TGTGCCAGCAGCCAAACCGACAGGGTTGTTGGACCCCAGCATTTT.

In the case of this clone: One end of the junction is discordant with germline, which a read error may explain. V gene TRBV9 combines with J gene TRBJ2-1; 7 bases match TRBD1. The CDR3 loop spans 15 amino acids. Germline CDR1 SGDLS, CDR2 YYNGEE. CDR3 coding DNA: TGTGCCAGCAGCGTAGGGCAGGGGGTGATCAATGAGCGGTTCTTC. Translation gives CASSVGQGVINERFF.

The rearrangement links TRBV18 to TRBJ1-5; 12 bases map to TRBD1. The junction had 8 bases not matched to a gene; V was cut back by 4 bases and J by 7 bases. This CDR3 contains 16 residues. Germline CDR1 reads KGHSH; CDR2 reads LQKENI. CDR3 region: CASSQGGQGAGQPQHF. For the CDR3, the DNA is TGTGCCAGCTCACAAGGGGGACAGGGGGCCGGGCAGCCCCAGCATTTT.

The CDR3 loop reads CASSYSTAYEQYF. The CDR3 DNA reads TGTGCCAGCAGTTACTCGACGGCCTACGAGCAGTACTTC. The chain is built from TRBV6-6 and TRBJ2-7; D not certain. CDR1 and CDR2 (germline): MNHNY, SVGAGI (reference sequence). With 0 bases removed from V and 2 bases from J, the gap between germline ends came to 5 bases. The CDR3 extends over 13 amino acids.

V is TRBV7-6 and J is TRBJ2-7; 10 nucleotides line up with TRBD2. V lost 5 bases and J lost 3; bases outside the gene matches: 7. CDR1 is SGHVS and CDR2 is FNYEAQ in the germline V gene. There are 15 residues in the CDR3. CDR3 protein: CASSPSPSGSYEQYF. In DNA, the CDR3 is TGTGCCAGCAGCCCGTCTCCTAGCGGGAGCTACGAGCAGTACTTC.

The chain is built from TRBV14 and TRBJ1-1; the match to TRBD1 covers 9 bases. This CDR3 is 18 amino acids long. Germline V gives CDR1 SGHDN, CDR2 FVKESK. Trimming took 0 bases from V and 4 from J; bases not matched to a gene: 12. The CDR3 loop reads CASSQELDRGPLGTEAFF. CDR3 nucleotides: TGTGCCAGCAGCCAAGAGCTGGACAGGGGTCCTCTGGGCACTGAAGCTTTCTTT.

This sequence joins TRBV19 and TRBJ1-2, with D perhaps TRBD1 (6 bases). V was cut by 5 bases and J by 8 bases, with 15 bases left in between. Germline V CDR1 and CDR2: LNHDA, SQIVND (reference sequence). This CDR3 is built from 13 residues. The CDR3 loop is CASSWWLGGGYTF. The CDR3 bases are TGTGCCAGTAGTTGGTGGCTCGGGGGCGGCTACACCTTC.

The gene calls are TRBV28 and TRBJ1-1, with a tentative D call TRBD1 (6 bases). Germline-derived CDR1 and CDR2 are MDHEN and SYDVKM. This CDR3 is built from 13 residues. V was clipped by 8 bases and J by 0 bases, with 10 bases between them. The CDR3 sequence: CASLDSLNTEAFF. Here the CDR3 DNA reads TGTGCCAGCTTGGACAGTCTGAACACTGAAGCTTTCTTT. Full variable domain (remainder filled in from reference TRBV28 and TRBJ1-1): DVKVTQSSRYLVKRTGEKVFLECVQDMDHENMFWYRQDPGLGLRLIYFSYDVKMKEKGDIPEGYSVSREKKERFSLILESASTNQTSMYLCASLDSLNTEAFFGQGTRLTVV.

For the CDR3, the DNA is TGTGCCAGCAGTCTGACCCCAGATACGCAGTATTTT. This encodes CASSLTPDTQYF. This rearrangement joins TRBV6-1 to TRBJ2-3; no clear D. CDR1 and CDR2 (germline): MNHNS, SASEGT. This CDR3 comprises 12 residues. V was trimmed by 5 bases and J by 4 bases, leaving 7 bases between them.

This chain joins TRBV28 and TRBJ1-1; possibly TRBD1 for D (6 bases). The V gene lost 2 bases and the J gene lost 1 base, with 11 bases spanning the gap. CDR3 size: 15 residues. Germline V lookup: CDR1 MDHEN, CDR2 SYDVKM. The CDR3: CASSLPRGWNTEAFF. Written as DNA, the CDR3 is TGTGCCAGCAGTTTACCCAGGGGTTGGAACACTGAAGCTTTCTTT.

This clone occurred a few times. The chain couples TRBV11-2 to TRBJ2-7; unclear D gene. Germline values: CDR1 SGHAT, CDR2 FQNNGV. The CDR3 has 11 amino acids. V gave up 4 bases and J gave up 5 bases, with 6 bases separating them. The CDR3 sequence is CASSSFHEQYF. DNA of the CDR3: TGTGCCAGCAGCTCCTTCCACGAGCAGTACTTC. Drawing the rest from reference TRBV11-2 and TRBJ2-7, the complete variable domain is EAGVAQSPRYKIIEKRQSVAFWCNPISGHATLYWYQQILGQGPKLLIQFQNNGVVDDSQLPKDRFSAERLKGVDSTLKIQPAKLEDSAVYLCASSSFHEQYFGPGTRLTVT.

This clone is a singleton in its sample. The rearrangement uses TRBV30 and TRBJ1-4; TRBD1 might be the D (6 bases). With 5 bases removed from V and 8 bases from J, the gap between germline ends came to 15 bases. The CDR3 runs 13 residues. Germline assignment: CDR1 GTSNPN and CDR2 SVGIG (reference sequence). In DNA, the CDR3 is TGTGCCTGGCTGGGGGGGGGCGGCGAAAAACTGTTTTTT. It translates to CAWLGGGGEKLFF.

A few counts support this clone. V gene TRBV6-6 combines with J gene TRBJ2-2, with 9 positions matching TRBD1. Looked up from germline, CDR1 is MNHNY and CDR2 is SVGAGI (reference sequence). The ends lost 7 bases at V and 8 bases at J; junction bases unmatched: 11. The length of the CDR3 is 15 residues. CDR3 region: CASNRPGQGTGELFF. The DNA for the CDR3 is TGTGCCAGCAACCGCCCGGGACAGGGAACTGGGGAGCTGTTTTTT.

The chain joins TRBV5-1 to TRBJ2-2; perhaps TRBD2 as D (6 bases). V shed 5 bases and J shed 3 bases, with 11 bases lying between them. The germline CDR1 and CDR2 sequences are SGHRS and YFSETQ. CDR3 size: 14 residues. Here the CDR3 DNA reads TGCGCCAGCAGACGGGGACTTTACACCGGGGAGCTGTTTTTT. This codes for CASRRGLYTGELFF. The whole variable domain, filled in from reference TRBV5-1 and TRBJ2-2, reads KAGVTQTPRYLIKTRGQQVTLSCSPISGHRSVSWYQQTPGQGLQFLFEYFSETQRNKGNFPGRFSGRQFSNSRSEMNVSTLELGDSALYLCASRRGLYTGELFFGEGSRLTVL.

The chain couples TRBV23-1 to TRBJ2-5; D is undetermined. TRBV23-1 carries the ORF label, with uncertain function. The CDR3 totals 9 residues. The V end lost 9 bases, the J end lost 5 bases, and 4 bases lay between the germline ends. Here the CDR3 DNA reads TGCGCCAGGTCGGAGACCCAGTACTTC. Its translation: CARSETQYF.

The V and J genes are TRBV19 and TRBJ1-2; 10 bases align to TRBD1. This CDR3 is 13 amino acids long. Germline-derived CDR1 and CDR2 are LNHDA and SQIVND (reference sequence). Trimming took 7 bases from V and 4 from J; bases not matched to a gene: 3. CDR3 residues: CASIRTGGYGYTF. In DNA form, the CDR3 reads TGTGCCAGTATCCGGACAGGGGGCTATGGCTACACCTTC. The full variable domain, completed using reference TRBV19 and TRBJ1-2, is DGGITQSPKYLFRKEGQNVTLSCEQNLNHDAMYWYRQDPGQGLRLIYYSQIVNDFQKGDIAEGYSVSREKKESFPLTVTSAQKNPTAFYLCASIRTGGYGYTFGSGTRLTVV.

This clone was seen only a few times. This chain connects TRBV6-6 to TRBJ2-7; 8 bases agree with TRBD1. This CDR3 spans 13 amino acids. V shed 6 bases and J 3 bases; nucleotides not matched to a gene: 4. Germline loops: CDR1 MNHNY, CDR2 SVGAGI (reference sequence). CDR3 in amino acids: CASRPGQGYEQYF. The DNA for the CDR3 is TGTGCCAGCAGGCCCGGACAGGGCTACGAGCAGTACTTC.

V and J are TRBV7-8 and TRBJ2-5; 8 bases match TRBD2. V was clipped by 1 base and J by 5 bases; unmatched bases: 9. Germline CDR1 reads SGHVS; CDR2 reads FQNEAQ. The CDR3 loop spans 16 amino acids. This CDR3 reads CASSLGWGLVSETQYF. For the CDR3, the DNA is TGTGCCAGCAGCTTAGGGTGGGGACTAGTCTCGGAGACCCAGTACTTC.

The chain employs TRBV30 and TRBJ2-7; possibly TRBD1 for D (5 bases). Trimming stripped 4 bases from V and 1 base from J, with 17 bases between. This CDR3 is 15 amino acids long. Germline CDR1 and CDR2: GTSNPN and SVGIG (reference sequence). The CDR3 DNA reads as TGTGCCTGGAACCCTTGGCAGGGCCTTTCCTACGAGCAGTACTTC. It encodes CAWNPWQGLSYEQYF.

The chain joins TRBV4-2 to TRBJ2-5, with D maybe TRBD1 (5 bases). The J call is doubtful: the DNA matches TRBJ2-7 better. The CDR3 has 15 residues. CDR1 is LGHNA and CDR2 is YNFKEQ in the germline V gene. The CDR3 nucleotides read TGTGCCAGCAGCCAAGCACAGGCTTCCTCCTACGAGCAGTACTTC. It specifies CASSQAQASSYEQYF.

The CDR3 sequence is CASSLRDRGLDTQYF. Here the CDR3 DNA reads TGTGCCAGCAGCTTGCGGGACAGGGGGCTAGATACGCAGTATTTT. This sequence joins TRBV9 and TRBJ2-3; 12 bases align to TRBD1. Germline assignment: CDR1 SGDLS and CDR2 YYNGEE. The CDR3 extends over 15 amino acids. J was trimmed by 5 bases and V by 4 bases; bases with no gene match: 5.

The chain has TRBV11-2 and TRBJ2-5; 12 bases match TRBD2. The CDR3 runs to 16 residues. J lost 4 bases, V lost 5 bases, and 8 bases had no gene match. Germline CDR1 and CDR2: SGHAT and FQNNGV. In DNA, the CDR3 is TGTGCCAGCAGCGATGGGGAGGGACTAGCGGGAGAGACCCAGTACTTC. It is translated as CASSDGEGLAGETQYF.

This clone was recorded once. V and J are TRBV18 and TRBJ1-5, with TRBD1 as a possible D gene (6 bases). The ends were cut back, 6 bases at V and 0 bases at J, with 15 bases in the middle. The V gene's germline CDR1 is KGHSH and CDR2 LQKENI. This CDR3 contains 16 residues. This CDR3 is CASSLDRSYSNQPQHF. DNA for the CDR3: TGTGCCAGCTCCCTCGACAGGAGTTATAGCAATCAGCCCCAGCATTTT. Based on the CDR3 plus reference TRBV18 and TRBJ1-5, the full variable domain is NAGVMQNPRHLVRRRGQEARLRCSPMKGHSHVYWYRQLPEEGLKFMVYLQKENIIDESGMPKERFSAEFPKEGPSILRIQQVVRGDSAAYFCASSLDRSYSNQPQHFGDGTRLSIL.

The chain couples TRBV5-1 to TRBJ1-3; tentatively, D is TRBD1 (5 bases). This CDR3 has 15 residues. Trimming took off 4 bases at V and 4 bases at J, with 15 bases between the two ends. CDR1 is SGHRS, CDR2 YFSETQ, per germline. CDR3 in DNA: TGCGCCAGCAGCCGAGAGGGGATAGGGGGAAACACCATATATTTT. Translation gives CASSREGIGGNTIYF.